These T cell receptor beta chains were read from a single sample in a study of post-analysis software for immune sequencing data. TCRdb used MiXCR to reprocess the PCR reads, holding one entry per CDR3 protein. This sample has about 820,000 distinct CDR3 sequences; approximately 53% occur once, and the top ten carry approximately 4.4%. Sample: blood. Source of these receptors: a girl between 5 and 17 years old with multiple sclerosis. Both conserved end residues are part of each CDR3. D genes are given only for firm matches. The size of a clone is reported for some rows only, either as once, few or many, or as a class for expanded clones.

V gene: TRBV20-1
D gene: TRBD1
clone size: few
J gene: TRBJ2-7
CDR3 DNA: TGCAGTGCTTGGGACAGGGGCGAGCAGTACTTC
CDR3 protein: CSAWDRGEQYF

V gene: TRBV5-5
D gene: -
clone size: -
J gene: TRBJ2-1
CDR3 DNA: TGTGCCAGCAGCTTTCCAAGATCGGGGCCACGGCCGGGCAATGAGCAGTTCTTC
CDR3 protein: CASSFPRSGPRPGNEQFF

V gene: TRBV29-1
D gene: -
clone size: -
J gene: TRBJ2-3
CDR3 DNA: TGCAGCGTGAGGGGACAACTCTCTGGCACAGATACGCAGTATTTT
CDR3 protein: CSVRGQLSGTDTQYF

V gene: TRBV7-2
D gene: -
clone size: -
J gene: TRBJ1-5
CDR3 DNA: TGTGCCAGCAGCTTAGTCATCAATCAGCCCCAGCATTTT
CDR3 protein: CASSLVINQPQHF

V gene: TRBV5-1
D gene: TRBD1
clone size: many
J gene: TRBJ2-7
CDR3 DNA: TGTGCCAGCAGCCCCGGACAGGGGATCTACGAGCAGTACTTC
CDR3 protein: CASSPGQGIYEQYF

V gene: TRBV29-1
D gene: -
clone size: few
J gene: TRBJ2-7
CDR3 DNA: TGCAGCGTGGAGACGGCCCTCTCCTACGAGCAGTACTTC
CDR3 protein: CSVETALSYEQYF

V gene: TRBV5-1
D gene: TRBD2
clone size: -
J gene: TRBJ2-1
CDR3 DNA: TGCGCCAGCAGCTGGTGGGCTAGCGGGAGTGGTGAGCAGTTCTTC
CDR3 protein: CASSWWASGSGEQFF

V gene: TRBV7-8
D gene: -
clone size: -
J gene: TRBJ2-5
CDR3 DNA: TGTGCCAGCAGCTTAGTAGGCCTTGGCGATTCGACCCAGTACTTC
CDR3 protein: CASSLVGLGDSTQYF

V gene: TRBV7-2
D gene: -
clone size: few
J gene: TRBJ2-1
CDR3 DNA: TGTGCCAGCAGCTTACCCGGAGAGCAGTTCTTC
CDR3 protein: CASSLPGEQFF

V gene: TRBV20-1
D gene: -
clone size: -
J gene: TRBJ2-2
CDR3 DNA: TGCAGTGCTAGTCTCAGCTACACCGGGGAGCTGTTTTTT
CDR3 protein: CSASLSYTGELFF

V gene: TRBV7-3
D gene: -
clone size: -
J gene: TRBJ2-4
CDR3 DNA: TGTGCCAGCAGCTTAAAGGGACGGGACATTCAGTACTTC
CDR3 protein: CASSLKGRDIQYF

V gene: TRBV11-2
D gene: -
clone size: -
J gene: TRBJ2-1
CDR3 DNA: TGTGCCAGCAGCACCTATAGGGACAATGAGCAGTTCTTC
CDR3 protein: CASSTYRDNEQFF

V gene: TRBV29-1
D gene: TRBD1
clone size: -
J gene: TRBJ1-6
CDR3 DNA: TGCAGCGTGGGACGGGGACAGGATAAGACCAGTAATTCACCCCTCCACTTT
CDR3 protein: CSVGRGQDKTSNSPLHF

V gene: TRBV11-2
D gene: TRBD2
clone size: few
J gene: TRBJ2-2
CDR3 DNA: TGTGCCAGCAGCTTCAATCTAGCGGCACAGAACACCGGGGAGCTGTTTTTT
CDR3 protein: CASSFNLAAQNTGELFF

V gene: TRBV5-1
D gene: -
clone size: few
J gene: TRBJ2-1
CDR3 DNA: TGCGCCAGCAGCTTGGTGGGCGTTCTGCAGGAGCAGTTCTTC
CDR3 protein: CASSLVGVLQEQFF

V gene: TRBV12-5
D gene: TRBD2
clone size: -
J gene: TRBJ2-3
CDR3 DNA: TGTGCTAGTGTCGGACTAGCGGGAGGGACCGCTGCAGATACGCAGTATTTT
CDR3 protein: CASVGLAGGTAADTQYF

V gene: TRBV6-6
D gene: -
clone size: once
J gene: TRBJ2-7
CDR3 DNA: TGTGCCAGCAGTCTGGGACGTTCCCTCTCCGACGAGCAGTACTTC
CDR3 protein: CASSLGRSLSDEQYF

V gene: TRBV20-1
D gene: -
clone size: -
J gene: TRBJ1-4
CDR3 DNA: TGCAGTGCTAGCCGACGGGACATTAATGAAAAACTGTTTTTT
CDR3 protein: CSASRRDINEKLFF

V gene: TRBV10-3
D gene: -
clone size: -
J gene: TRBJ2-7
CDR3 DNA: TGTGCCATCAGTGAGGGGGACTCCAGCTACGAGCAGTACTTC
CDR3 protein: CAISEGDSSYEQYF

V gene: TRBV7-2
D gene: TRBD2
clone size: -
J gene: TRBJ2-1
CDR3 DNA: TGTGCCAGCAGCCCCCCCCCCAGACTAGCGTCCTACAATGAGCAGTTCTTC
CDR3 protein: CASSPPPRLASYNEQFF

V gene: TRBV6-2/TRBV6-3
D gene: TRBD1
clone size: few
J gene: TRBJ2-7
CDR3 DNA: TGTGCCAGCAGTTACCCACGGACAGGGTCTCTCGAGCAGTACTTC
CDR3 protein: CASSYPRTGSLEQYF

V gene: TRBV20-1
D gene: TRBD1
clone size: -
J gene: TRBJ2-7
CDR3 DNA: TGCAGTGCTAGAAACCCGACAGGGGCCCACGAGCAGTACTTC
CDR3 protein: CSARNPTGAHEQYF

V gene: TRBV4-1
D gene: TRBD1
clone size: -
J gene: TRBJ1-4
CDR3 DNA: TGCGCCAGCAGCCTCCCCGGACAGGCGCGGTATGAAAAACTGTTTTTT
CDR3 protein: CASSLPGQARYEKLFF

V gene: TRBV7-6
D gene: TRBD2
clone size: -
J gene: TRBJ2-3
CDR3 DNA: TGTGCCAGCAGCTTATCCCCGGCGGTAGCGGGGGTTGGTACGCAGTATTTT
CDR3 protein: CASSLSPAVAGVGTQYF

V gene: TRBV20-1
D gene: TRBD2
clone size: -
J gene: TRBJ2-1
CDR3 DNA: TGCAGTGCTAGGCGAGGGAGGGACGCTGAGCAGTTCTTC
CDR3 protein: CSARRGRDAEQFF

V gene: TRBV3-1
D gene: TRBD1
clone size: -
J gene: TRBJ2-2
CDR3 DNA: TGTGCCAGCAGCCAACTTCTACCGGGACAGGGGGACACCGGGGAGCTGTTTTTT
CDR3 protein: CASSQLLPGQGDTGELFF

V gene: TRBV9
D gene: -
clone size: once
J gene: TRBJ2-5
CDR3 DNA: TGTGCCAGCAGCAGAGGTGGGACGCACCAAGAGACCCAGTACTTC
CDR3 protein: CASSRGGTHQETQYF

V gene: TRBV7-3
D gene: -
clone size: -
J gene: TRBJ1-2
CDR3 DNA: TGTGCCAGCAGCTTAAGCCCGGGCTCTACTCAGGAGGGCTACACCTTC
CDR3 protein: CASSLSPGSTQEGYTF

V gene: TRBV20-1
D gene: -
clone size: -
J gene: TRBJ2-3
CDR3 DNA: TGCAGTGCTAGATGGGCTAGCAGCACAGATACGCAGTATTTT
CDR3 protein: CSARWASSTDTQYF

V gene: TRBV20-1
D gene: TRBD2
clone size: few
J gene: TRBJ2-7
CDR3 DNA: TGCAGTGCCAAGGGACTAGCGGGCTCGTACGAGCAGTACTTC
CDR3 protein: CSAKGLAGSYEQYF

V gene: TRBV5-1
D gene: TRBD2
clone size: -
J gene: TRBJ2-7
CDR3 DNA: TGCGCCGGCAGCTTGACAAGCGGGAGCGGCGAGCAGTACTTC
CDR3 protein: CAGSLTSGSGEQYF

V gene: TRBV20-1
D gene: -
clone size: -
J gene: TRBJ1-5
CDR3 DNA: TGCAGTGCTAGAGGGGGGCGCAGGGCCCATCAGCCCCAGCATTTT
CDR3 protein: CSARGGRRAHQPQHF

V gene: TRBV7-9
D gene: -
clone size: -
J gene: TRBJ1-1
CDR3 DNA: TGTGCCAGCAGCTTACCTAGACAGGTCCAGGGTACTGAAGCTTTCTTT
CDR3 protein: CASSLPRQVQGTEAFF

V gene: TRBV20-1
D gene: TRBD1
clone size: few
J gene: TRBJ1-2
CDR3 DNA: TGCAGTGCTAGGAGGGACAGGGGGAGGTATGACTACACCTTC
CDR3 protein: CSARRDRGRYDYTF

V gene: TRBV29-1
D gene: -
clone size: -
J gene: TRBJ2-5
CDR3 DNA: TGCAGCGTTCGGCAGGGGAATATAGAGACCCAGTACTTC
CDR3 protein: CSVRQGNIETQYF

V gene: TRBV5-1
D gene: -
clone size: -
J gene: TRBJ1-2
CDR3 DNA: TGCGCCAGCAGCTTGGAGGGCCTCTATGGCTACACCTTC
CDR3 protein: CASSLEGLYGYTF

V gene: TRBV20-1
D gene: TRBD2
clone size: few
J gene: TRBJ2-3
CDR3 DNA: TGCAGTGCTAGGACTAGCGGGAGGGCCTCAGGAGATACGCAGTATTTT
CDR3 protein: CSARTSGRASGDTQYF

V gene: TRBV6-2/TRBV6-3
D gene: -
clone size: -
J gene: TRBJ1-1
CDR3 DNA: TGTGCCAGCAGTTCCCCCAGAAAATCGACGGACAACACTGAAGCTTTCTTT
CDR3 protein: CASSSPRKSTDNTEAFF

V gene: TRBV12-3/TRBV12-4
D gene: -
clone size: -
J gene: TRBJ1-2
CDR3 DNA: TGTGCCAGCAGTTTTTTCCGCAGCTACACCTTC
CDR3 protein: CASSFFRSYTF

V gene: TRBV2
D gene: -
clone size: -
J gene: TRBJ1-1
CDR3 DNA: TGTGCCAGCACCGAGGGGGGGAACACTGAAGCTTTCTTT
CDR3 protein: CASTEGGNTEAFF

V gene: TRBV7-2
D gene: -
clone size: -
J gene: TRBJ1-6
CDR3 DNA: TGTGCCAGCAGCTTAGGGCAGGCCGGCTCCTATAATTCACCCCTCCACTTT
CDR3 protein: CASSLGQAGSYNSPLHF

V gene: TRBV6-5
D gene: TRBD1
clone size: few
J gene: TRBJ2-2
CDR3 DNA: TGTGCCAGCAGTTACCGGACAGGGCCGTTGGACACCGGGGAGCTGTTTTTT
CDR3 protein: CASSYRTGPLDTGELFF

V gene: TRBV7-2
D gene: -
clone size: few
J gene: TRBJ2-7
CDR3 DNA: TGTGCCAGCAGCTCCACTAGTATTATCTCCTACGAGCAGTACTTC
CDR3 protein: CASSSTSIISYEQYF

V gene: TRBV20-1
D gene: TRBD1
clone size: -
J gene: TRBJ1-1
CDR3 DNA: TGCAGTGCCCAAAACCGACAGGGGGCATTTGAAGCTTTCTTT
CDR3 protein: CSAQNRQGAFEAFF

V gene: TRBV5-1
D gene: -
clone size: -
J gene: TRBJ2-7
CDR3 DNA: TGCGCCAGCAGCTTGCCGCAGGGGTACGAGCAGTACTTC
CDR3 protein: CASSLPQGYEQYF

V gene: TRBV7-8
D gene: -
clone size: -
J gene: TRBJ2-1
CDR3 DNA: TGTGCCAGCAGCTTAGCGTTCGGACGGCAAGAGACCCAGTTCTTC
CDR3 protein: CASSLAFGRQETQFF